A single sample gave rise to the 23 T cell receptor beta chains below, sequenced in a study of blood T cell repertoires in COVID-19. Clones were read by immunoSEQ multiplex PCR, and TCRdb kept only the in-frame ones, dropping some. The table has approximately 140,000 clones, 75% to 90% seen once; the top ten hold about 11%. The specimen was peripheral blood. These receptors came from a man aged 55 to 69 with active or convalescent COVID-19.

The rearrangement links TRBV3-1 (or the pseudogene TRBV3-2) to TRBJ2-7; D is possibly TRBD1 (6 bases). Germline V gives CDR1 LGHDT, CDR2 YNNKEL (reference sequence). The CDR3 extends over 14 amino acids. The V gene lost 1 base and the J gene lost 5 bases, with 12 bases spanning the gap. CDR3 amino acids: CASSQGTGSNEQYF. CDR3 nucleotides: TGTGCCAGCAGCCAAGGAACAGGGAGTAACGAGCAGTACTTC.

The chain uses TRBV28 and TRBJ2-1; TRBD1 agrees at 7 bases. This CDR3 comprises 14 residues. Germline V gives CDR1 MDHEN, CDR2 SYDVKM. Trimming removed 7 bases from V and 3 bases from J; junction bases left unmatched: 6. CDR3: CASIGTEGYNEQFF. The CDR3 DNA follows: TGTGCCAGCATTGGGACAGAGGGCTACAATGAGCAGTTCTTC.

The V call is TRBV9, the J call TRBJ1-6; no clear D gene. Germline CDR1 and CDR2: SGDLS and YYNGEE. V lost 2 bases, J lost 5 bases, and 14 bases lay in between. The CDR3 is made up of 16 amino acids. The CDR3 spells CASSVTPGNDNSPLHF. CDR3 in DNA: TGTGCCAGCAGCGTGACCCCCGGGAACGATAATTCACCCCTCCACTTT.

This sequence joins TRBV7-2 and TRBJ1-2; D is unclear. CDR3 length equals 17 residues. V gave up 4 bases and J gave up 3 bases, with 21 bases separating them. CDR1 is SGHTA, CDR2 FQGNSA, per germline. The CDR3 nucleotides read TGTGCCAGCAGCTCACCTTGGCCAGCGAACGAATACTATGGCTACACCTTC. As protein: CASSSPWPANEYYGYTF.

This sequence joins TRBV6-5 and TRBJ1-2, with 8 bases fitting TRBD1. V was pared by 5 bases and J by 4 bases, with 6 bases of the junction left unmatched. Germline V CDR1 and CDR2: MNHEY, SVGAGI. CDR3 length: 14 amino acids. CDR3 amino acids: CASSRAGGIYGYTF. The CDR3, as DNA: TGTGCCAGCAGTAGGGCAGGGGGCATCTATGGCTACACCTTC.

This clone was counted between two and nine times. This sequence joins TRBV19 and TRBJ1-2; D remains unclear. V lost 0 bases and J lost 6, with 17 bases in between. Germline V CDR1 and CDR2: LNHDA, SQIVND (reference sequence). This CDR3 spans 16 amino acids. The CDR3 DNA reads TGTGCCAGTAGTATAGACTCGGGGTATCGAGGGAATGGCTACACCTTC. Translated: CASSIDSGYRGNGYTF.

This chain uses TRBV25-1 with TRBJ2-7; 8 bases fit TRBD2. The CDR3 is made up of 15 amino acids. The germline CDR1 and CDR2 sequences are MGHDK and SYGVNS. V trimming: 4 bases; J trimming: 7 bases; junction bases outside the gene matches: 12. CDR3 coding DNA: TGTGCCAGCAGTGGCCGCTCCGGACTAGCCGCTGAGCAGTACTTC. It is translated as CASSGRSGLAAEQYF.

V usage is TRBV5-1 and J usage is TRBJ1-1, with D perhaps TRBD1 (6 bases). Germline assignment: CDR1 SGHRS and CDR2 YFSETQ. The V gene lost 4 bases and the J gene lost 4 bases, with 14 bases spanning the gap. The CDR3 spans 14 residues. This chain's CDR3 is CASSIERTATEAFF. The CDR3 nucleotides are TGCGCCAGCAGCATCGAGAGGACAGCCACTGAAGCTTTCTTT.

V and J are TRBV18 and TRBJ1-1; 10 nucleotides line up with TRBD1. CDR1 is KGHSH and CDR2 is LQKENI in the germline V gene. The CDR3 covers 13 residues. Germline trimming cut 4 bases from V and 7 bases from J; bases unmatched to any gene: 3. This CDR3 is CASSLRDRGEAFF. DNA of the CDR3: TGTGCCAGCTCACTCCGGGACAGGGGTGAAGCTTTCTTT. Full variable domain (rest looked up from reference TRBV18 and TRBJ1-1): NAGVMQNPRHLVRRRGQEARLRCSPMKGHSHVYWYRQLPEEGLKFMVYLQKENIIDESGMPKERFSAEFPKEGPSILRIQQVVRGDSAAYFCASSLRDRGEAFFGQGTRLTVV.

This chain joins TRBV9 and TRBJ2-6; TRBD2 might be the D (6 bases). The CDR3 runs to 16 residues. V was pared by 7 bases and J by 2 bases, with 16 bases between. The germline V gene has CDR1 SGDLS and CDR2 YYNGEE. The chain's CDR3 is CASGPLRGAGANVLTF. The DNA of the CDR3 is TGTGCCAGCGGACCCCTTCGCGGGGCTGGGGCCAACGTCCTGACTTTC.

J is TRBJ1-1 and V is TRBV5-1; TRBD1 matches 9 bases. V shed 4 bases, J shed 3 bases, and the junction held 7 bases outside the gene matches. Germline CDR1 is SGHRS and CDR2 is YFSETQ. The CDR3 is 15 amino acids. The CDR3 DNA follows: TGCGCCAGCAGCAAGGGACAGGGTGGGGACACTGAAGCTTTCTTT. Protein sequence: CASSKGQGGDTEAFF.

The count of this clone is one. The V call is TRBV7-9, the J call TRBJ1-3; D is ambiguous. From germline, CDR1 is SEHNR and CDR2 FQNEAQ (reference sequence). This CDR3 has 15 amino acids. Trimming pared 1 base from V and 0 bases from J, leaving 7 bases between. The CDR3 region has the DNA TGTGCCAGCAGCTTAGACGGTAGCTCTGGAAACACCATATATTTT. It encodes CASSLDGSSGNTIYF.

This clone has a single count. The DNA for the CDR3 is TGTGCCTGGAGGGATCGACTAGACTACAATGAGCAGTTCTTC. Translation gives CAWRDRLDYNEQFF. This rearrangement joins TRBV30 to TRBJ2-1; D is possibly TRBD2 (6 bases). Per germline, CDR1 GTSNPN and CDR2 SVGIG (reference sequence). The CDR3 sequence is 14 residues long. Trimming removed 3 bases at V and 3 bases at J, with 12 bases between.

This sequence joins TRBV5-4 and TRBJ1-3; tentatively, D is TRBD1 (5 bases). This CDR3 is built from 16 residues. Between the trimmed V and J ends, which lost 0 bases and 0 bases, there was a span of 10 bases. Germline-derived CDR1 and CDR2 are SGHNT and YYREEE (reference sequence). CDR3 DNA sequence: TGTGCCAGCAGCTTGGGGGGCACACACTCTGGAAACACCATATATTTT. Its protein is CASSLGGTHSGNTIYF.

The CDR3 DNA follows: TGTGCCAGCAGCCGCGGGACAGCTGGCTACACCTTC. Its translation is CASSRGTAGYTF. The chain combines TRBV6-5 with TRBJ1-2; 7 nucleotides agree with TRBD1. Germline assignment: CDR1 MNHEY and CDR2 SVGAGI. V lost 6 bases to trimming and J lost 7 bases; unmatched junction nucleotides: 5. There are 12 residues in the CDR3.

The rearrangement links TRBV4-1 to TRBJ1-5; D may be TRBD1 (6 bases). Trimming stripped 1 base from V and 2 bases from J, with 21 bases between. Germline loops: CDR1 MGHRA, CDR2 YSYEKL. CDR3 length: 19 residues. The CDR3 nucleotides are TGCGCCAGCAGCCAAGGAGGGTTACGGGGGGCTTTGGGCAATCAGCCCCAGCATTTT. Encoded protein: CASSQGGLRGALGNQPQHF.

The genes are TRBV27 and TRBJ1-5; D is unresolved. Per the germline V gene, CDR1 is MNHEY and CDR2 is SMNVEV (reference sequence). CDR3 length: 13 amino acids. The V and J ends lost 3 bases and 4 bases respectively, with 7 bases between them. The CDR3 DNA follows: TGTGCCAGCAGTTTCGGAGAAAATCAGCCCCAGCATTTT. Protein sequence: CASSFGENQPQHF.

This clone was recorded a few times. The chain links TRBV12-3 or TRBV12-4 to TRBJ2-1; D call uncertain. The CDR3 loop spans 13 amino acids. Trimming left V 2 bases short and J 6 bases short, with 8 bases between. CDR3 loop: CASSLHGSNEQFF. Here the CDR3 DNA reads TGTGCCAGCAGTTTACACGGTAGCAATGAGCAGTTCTTC.

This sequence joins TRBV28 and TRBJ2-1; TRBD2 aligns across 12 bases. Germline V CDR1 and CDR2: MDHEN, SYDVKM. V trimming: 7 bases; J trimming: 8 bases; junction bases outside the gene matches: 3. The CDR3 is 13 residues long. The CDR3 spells CASMLAGGDEQFF. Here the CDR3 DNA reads TGTGCCAGCATGCTAGCGGGGGGGGATGAGCAGTTCTTC.

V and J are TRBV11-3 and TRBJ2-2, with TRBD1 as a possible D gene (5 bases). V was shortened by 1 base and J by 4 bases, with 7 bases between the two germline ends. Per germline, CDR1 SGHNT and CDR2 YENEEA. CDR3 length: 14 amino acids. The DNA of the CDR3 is TGTGCCAGCAGCTTAGGCCAGGGCACCGGGGAGCTGTTTTTT. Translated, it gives CASSLGQGTGELFF.

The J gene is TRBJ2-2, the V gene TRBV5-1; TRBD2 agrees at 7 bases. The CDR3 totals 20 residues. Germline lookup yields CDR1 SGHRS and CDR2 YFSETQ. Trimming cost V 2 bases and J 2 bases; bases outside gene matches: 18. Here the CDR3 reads CASSLKPPGLVAENTGELFF. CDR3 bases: TGCGCCAGCAGCTTAAAACCCCCAGGACTAGTAGCGGAAAACACCGGGGAGCTGTTTTTT.

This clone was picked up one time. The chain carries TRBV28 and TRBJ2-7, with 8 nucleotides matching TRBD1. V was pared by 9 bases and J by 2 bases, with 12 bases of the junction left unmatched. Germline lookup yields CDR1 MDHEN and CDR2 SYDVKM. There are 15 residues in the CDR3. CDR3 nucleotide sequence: TGTGCCAGTAATCTTCCGGGACAGGACGCCTACGAGCAGTACTTC. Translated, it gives CASNLPGQDAYEQYF.

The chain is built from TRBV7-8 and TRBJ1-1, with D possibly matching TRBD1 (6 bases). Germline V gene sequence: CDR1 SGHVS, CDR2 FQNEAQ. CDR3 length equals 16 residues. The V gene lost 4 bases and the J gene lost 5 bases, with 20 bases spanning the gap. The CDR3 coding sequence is TGTGCCAGCAGCTCGAAGGGGGTGGCAGGGAGAACTGAAGCTTTCTTT. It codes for CASSSKGVAGRTEAFF.